These 12 T cell receptor beta chains originate from one sample sequenced in a study of shared clonotypes between healthy human individuals. The repertoire was sequenced with immunoSEQ multiplex PCR; TCRdb's copy has only in-frame clones and lacks some. This sample has under 600,000 clones, with around 78% found just once. The source material was PBMCs. Every receptor here comes from a woman between 40 and 55 years old in good health. Some clones in this sample may be carry-over from other donors' samples.

The CDR3 loop is CASSILAVGHNEQFF. The CDR3 DNA is TGTGCCAGTAGTATCTTGGCAGTCGGCCACAATGAGCAGTTCTTC. This chain joins TRBV19 and TRBJ2-1, with D unclear. Germline CDR1 is LNHDA and CDR2 is SQIVND (reference sequence). The CDR3 length is 15 residues. V gave up 3 bases and J gave up 5 bases, with 14 bases separating them.

This chain connects TRBV18 to TRBJ2-2; D perhaps matches TRBD2 (5 bases). CDR3 size: 16 residues. Germline-derived CDR1 and CDR2 are KGHSH and LQKENI. V lost 2 bases and J lost 1, with 11 bases in between. The CDR3 region is CASSPISSQNTGELFF. The CDR3 DNA reads as TGTGCCAGCTCACCAATCTCTAGCCAGAACACCGGGGAGCTGTTTTTT.

The V call is TRBV27, the J call TRBJ1-1, with a tentative D call TRBD1 (5 bases). The germline gives CDR1 MNHEY, CDR2 SMNVEV (reference sequence). V shed 3 bases and J shed 1 base, with 18 bases lying between them. CDR3 length equals 17 residues. The CDR3 DNA is TGTGCCAGCAGTTTGCAGTCAGTATTTACAGGGAACACTGAAGCTTTCTTT. Protein: CASSLQSVFTGNTEAFF.

The rearrangement uses TRBV7-8 and TRBJ2-7; 13 bases align to TRBD2. V gave up 4 bases and J gave up 9 bases; unmatched junction bases: 6. Germline V gives CDR1 SGHVS, CDR2 FQNEAQ. The CDR3 consists of 14 residues. The CDR3 here is CASSSLAGGPGQYF. DNA for the CDR3: TGTGCCAGCAGCTCACTAGCGGGAGGGCCGGGGCAGTACTTC.

J is TRBJ2-6 and V is TRBV5-4, with 10 bases matching TRBD1. This CDR3 comprises 16 residues. J lost 0 bases, V lost 7 bases, and 4 bases had no gene match. Germline V gene lookup returns CDR1 SGHNT and CDR2 YYREEE (reference sequence). The chain's CDR3 is CASVGQGNSGANVLTF. As DNA, the CDR3 is TGTGCCAGCGTGGGACAGGGGAACTCTGGGGCCAACGTCCTGACTTTC.

CDR3 loop: CATSRDWSGDHGYTF. As DNA, the CDR3 is TGTGCCACCAGCAGAGATTGGTCAGGGGACCATGGCTACACCTTC. This chain uses TRBV15 with TRBJ1-2, with a weak D call TRBD1 (6 bases). CDR3 length: 15 amino acids. Deletions cut 0 bases from V and 6 bases from J, with 14 bases between. Germline V gene lookup returns CDR1 LNHNV and CDR2 YYDKDF (reference sequence).

V usage is TRBV6-6 and J usage is TRBJ2-7, with D possibly matching TRBD1 (6 bases). CDR3 length: 16 amino acids. Germline V gives CDR1 MNHNY, CDR2 SVGAGI (reference sequence). The V and J ends lost 0 bases and 2 bases respectively, with 14 bases between them. In DNA form, the CDR3 reads TGTGCCAGCAGTTACTCGGGACACGTGAAAACCTACGAGCAGTACTTC. This sequence encodes CASSYSGHVKTYEQYF.

The chain recombines TRBV10-2 with TRBJ2-1; D possibly corresponds to TRBD2 (6 bases). The V end lost 10 bases, the J end lost 2 bases, and 15 bases lay between the germline ends. Germline-derived CDR1 and CDR2 are WSHSY and SAAADI. The CDR3 contains 14 residues. The CDR3 loop reads CATLPGGAYNEQFF. The CDR3 DNA is TGCGCCACCCTTCCCGGGGGAGCCTACAATGAGCAGTTCTTC.

The chain has TRBV15 and TRBJ1-5, with TRBD1 matching 9 bases. This CDR3 has 19 residues. V lost 6 bases to trimming and J lost 3 bases; unmatched junction nucleotides: 18. Per germline, CDR1 LNHNV and CDR2 YYDKDF (reference sequence). CDR3 DNA sequence: TGTGCCACCAGTCAAACAGGGGGCGCCTTATTATATACCAATCAGCCCCAGCATTTT. It translates to CATSQTGGALLYTNQPQHF.

V is TRBV15 and J is TRBJ2-1, with 13 positions matching TRBD2. This CDR3 spans 16 amino acids. Germline lookup yields CDR1 LNHNV and CDR2 YYDKDF (reference sequence). Trimming at V came to 5 bases and at J to 4 bases, leaving 5 bases not matched to a gene. In nucleotides, the CDR3 is TGTGCCACCAGCGGGGCGGGACTAGCGGGATACAATGAGCAGTTCTTC. Translation: CATSGAGLAGYNEQFF.

The CDR3 DNA follows: TGTGCCAGCAGTTTACGGGCAGGGGGCAAAACCAAAAACATTCAGTACTTC. It codes for CASSLRAGGKTKNIQYF. V is TRBV27 and J is TRBJ2-4; 8 bases are a match to TRBD1. CDR3 size: 17 residues. V shed 2 bases and J 2 bases; nucleotides not matched to a gene: 8. Looked up from germline, CDR1 is MNHEY and CDR2 is SMNVEV (reference sequence).

As for this clone: At the DNA level, this CDR3 is encoded by other sequences in the same sample as well. The J gene is TRBJ1-1, the V gene TRBV4-1; D remains ambiguous. The CDR3 totals 14 residues. Deletions cut 1 base from V and 0 bases from J, with 6 bases between. Germline V gives CDR1 MGHRA, CDR2 YSYEKL. CDR3 amino acids: CASSQGQMNTEAFF. The DNA for the CDR3 is TGCGCCAGCAGCCAAGGGCAGATGAACACTGAAGCTTTCTTT.